This is a list of T cell receptor beta chains from one sample in a study of a mutant IDH1 vaccine in newly diagnosed glioma. Antigen specificity for these receptors is unknown. Generated by immunoSEQ multiplex PCR, the TCRdb table keeps only in-frame clones and is missing some. Here the sample spans about 54,000 clones, about 80% being singletons. Sequenced here: PBMCs, sampled from a glioma patient whose treatment included an IDH1 peptide vaccine. Receptors were obtained from a man aged 30-40 years with glioma. CDR3s include the opening cysteine and the closing phenylalanine or tryptophan. Each record gives: J gene, V gene, CDR3 protein.

j_gene: TRBJ2-1; v_gene: TRBV19; CDR3aa: CASSAPRDSSYNEQFF
j_gene: TRBJ1-1; v_gene: TRBV7-9; CDR3aa: CASSLVQGRTEAFF
j_gene: TRBJ1-1; v_gene: TRBV13; CDR3aa: CASSLSLRSEVHAEAFF
j_gene: TRBJ2-2; v_gene: TRBV7-6; CDR3aa: CASSLYANTGELFF
j_gene: TRBJ1-5; v_gene: TRBV25-1; CDR3aa: CASRQDRQGMEQPQHF
j_gene: TRBJ1-3; v_gene: TRBV5-5; CDR3aa: CASSRALKGSGNTIYF
j_gene: TRBJ2-7; v_gene: TRBV30; CDR3aa: CAWSGVLAYEQYF
j_gene: TRBJ2-5; v_gene: TRBV18; CDR3aa: CASSTRIQETQYF
j_gene: TRBJ2-7; v_gene: TRBV2; CDR3aa: CASKDIVKGPYEQYF
j_gene: TRBJ2-2; v_gene: TRBV27; CDR3aa: CASSWRDRVAGGKNTGELFF
j_gene: TRBJ2-3; v_gene: TRBV2; CDR3aa: CASRQGARMRNTDTQYF
j_gene: TRBJ1-1; v_gene: TRBV5-4; CDR3aa: CASSLGTLNTEAFF
j_gene: TRBJ2-1; v_gene: TRBV6-5; CDR3aa: CASSPDYQYNEQFF
j_gene: TRBJ2-7; v_gene: TRBV6-1; CDR3aa: CASSIAGDYEQYF
j_gene: TRBJ2-3; v_gene: TRBV7-9; CDR3aa: CASSFDRTQYF
j_gene: TRBJ1-1; v_gene: TRBV5-1; CDR3aa: CASSLVGGPEAFF
j_gene: TRBJ2-1; v_gene: TRBV28; CDR3aa: CASEGSSMSSYNEQFF
j_gene: TRBJ1-3; v_gene: TRBV5-4; CDR3aa: CASSRAPTSSGNTIYF
j_gene: TRBJ2-6; v_gene: TRBV21-1; CDR3aa: CASSTWDSLSGANVLTF
j_gene: TRBJ1-1; v_gene: TRBV6-4; CDR3aa: CASSEGENTEAFF